The 5 T cell receptor beta chains in this list originate from one sample, sequenced in a study of breast tumors, draining lymph nodes, adjacent tissues. The lymph nodes were axillary draining lymph nodes from breast cancer patients. MiXCR, applied by TCRdb to the multiplex PCR reads, yields one record per CDR3 protein. The data hold about 110,000 distinct CDR3 sequences, with less than 40% observed a single time. The sample taken for sequencing was axillary lymph node tissue. Receptors originate from a female donor with breast cancer. Some clones in this sample may be carry-over from other donors' samples.

This clonotype has a count of ten or more. The gene calls are TRBV9 and TRBJ1-6, with a tentative D call TRBD1 (5 bases). The V end lost 8 bases, the J end lost 6 bases, and 18 bases lay between the germline ends. Germline CDR1 and CDR2: SGDLS and YYNGEE. The CDR3 has 15 residues. CDR3 in DNA: TGTGCCAGTAAACCGGGACCGACTCTTAATTCACCCCTCCACTTT. Protein product: CASKPGPTLNSPLHF.

This clonotype was seen repeatedly, ten times or more. The chain uses TRBV29-1 and TRBJ2-6, with TRBD2 matching 7 bases. V lost 6 bases and J lost 0; bases outside the gene matches: 8. Germline V gene lookup returns CDR1 SQVTM and CDR2 ANQGSEA. This CDR3 region has 16 residues. CDR3 amino acids: CSVGGIGRSGANVLTF. The CDR3 DNA reads as TGCAGCGTGGGGGGGATTGGACGCTCTGGGGCCAACGTCCTGACTTTC.

The sample holds a few counts of this clonotype. This clone may be a read error of a much larger clone one base away. The chain employs TRBV12-3 or TRBV12-4 and TRBJ2-2; 10 bases align to TRBD2. The CDR3 is 15 amino acids. The CDR3 loop is CASSLTSGARGEMFF. The CDR3 nucleotides are TGTGCCAGCAGTTTAACTAGCGGGGCCCGCGGGGAGATGTTTTTT.

The table lists this clonotype with many counts. This rearrangement joins TRBV10-3 to TRBJ1-3; no clear D gene. The CDR3 is 13 residues long. In germline, CDR1 is ENHRY, CDR2 SYGVKD. Deletions cut 4 bases from V and 7 bases from J, with 11 bases between. CDR3 sequence: CAISAAQDNTIYF. In DNA, the CDR3 is TGTGCCATCAGTGCCGCACAAGACAACACCATATATTTT.

The V call is TRBV20-1, the J call TRBJ1-4; unclear D gene. Trimming removed 5 bases at V and 5 bases at J, with 18 bases between. Germline CDR1 is DFQATT and CDR2 is SNEGSKA (reference sequence). CDR3 length equals 15 residues. The CDR3 is CSACSGSVHNEKLFF. CDR3 in DNA: TGCAGTGCTTGTAGCGGGAGTGTGCACAATGAAAAACTGTTTTTT.